This T cell receptor beta chain appears in the sequencing data of a study of cytomegalovirus exposure and HLA in healthy donors (dated by TCRdb to about 2017). Notes on the research overall: An earlier analysis of under 600 of the donors reported 250 to 300 Gb of sequence data and 120 million or so unique TCR beta sequences from about 180 million T cells. Roughly 300 gigabases of sequencing data and roughly 81 million unique TCR sequences made up an early release that covered over 550 HLA-typed donors. Among the approximately 400 genotyped donors, about 85% belonged to the genetic ancestry cluster associated with self-reported Caucasian donors. The study aimed to test whether cataloging public T cell receptors could reveal signatures of past pathogen exposure. Using immunosequencing, the study profiled T cell repertoires from 500 to 800 subjects and related those repertoires to cytomegalovirus serostatus. Besides the first cohort of around 670 subjects, a separate validation cohort made up of about 120 different subjects was used. High-throughput TCR immunosequencing, statistical association of individual TCRs with disease status, and machine learning were combined to predict cytomegalovirus infection status. To study patterns of TCR occurrence, a later analysis re-analyzed previously published TCR beta repertoires from just over 650 donors and added high-resolution HLA genotyping. The later analysis used no new phenotypic data to find candidate immune exposures, relying instead on TCR beta sequences and their occurrence across donors. An earlier analysis of roughly 580 of the donors used high-throughput TCR beta sequencing to judge whether each TCR beta V gene segment behaved as functional or pseudogenic. Donor age, sex, ethnicity and CMV serostatus were collected together with the repertoire data. Genome-wide SNP genotypes for about 65% of the roughly 670 donors were used in a later genetic analysis, which treated that subset as a discovery cohort. Every repertoire in the discovery cohort had been generated on one and the same sequencing platform. HLA typing covered class I and class II loci at four-digit resolution. The number of donors typed differed by locus, with 629-630 for A, B, C, DRB1 and DQB1, more than 500 for DQA1, 600 to 610 for DPA1, and around 450 for DPB1. Several DR-DQ haplotypes were treated as single units for association and clustering because of strong linkage in the cohort. Across approximately 400 genotyped donors of the cohort, an average of about 200,000 unique TCR beta nucleotide sequences per donor were sequenced, and 15% to 20% of those sequences were non-productive. Paper-wide results and their limitations: Strong co-occurrence of HLA alleles, especially DR and DQ, made assigning TCR associations to individual alleles difficult. The sequencing pipeline was judged likely to have produced a cluster of highly shared sequence variants as a technical artifact. The 87-base-pair reads could not distinguish some IMGT-functional V segments, including TRBV6-2 and TRBV6-3, so those segments were excluded. In an earlier analysis of around 500 of the donors, most TCR beta V segments appeared in productive rearrangements about 87% or about 30% of the time, broadly matching IMGT annotations. Because some donors lacked HLA typing at each locus, the association tests relied only on the typed subset. According to a later genetic analysis, donors in an Asian-associated ancestry cluster had fewer N-insertions in productive TCRs than the approximately 700-donor mean. While some public TCRs were present in many individuals, most TCR sequences turned up only very rarely across donors. The study gave a list of 150 to 200 TCR beta chains associated with cytomegalovirus. Only TCR beta chains were sequenced in this cohort, and the absence of alpha or paired-chain data limited detectable features. Immune exposure information for the cohort was limited to CMV serostatus. Correlated functional status among segregating V segments might be attributable to linkage disequilibrium, but an unknown experimental factor could not be ruled out. A later analysis found that HLA-associated TCR beta chains were more clonally expanded and had lower generation probabilities than equally common non-associated chains. The presence/absence analyses assumed that sequencing depth was roughly uniform across donors, and that assumption may not be true. V-gene and J-gene trimming of TCR beta chains was associated with a missense DCLRE1C variant in a later genetic analysis, and the association was replicated in an independent cohort. A later analysis found that TCR association rates varied across HLA loci, with DRB1 alleles showing the most associated TCRs and HLA-C alleles the fewest. In vitro tests confirmed that a few of the cytomegalovirus-associated TCR beta chains recognize cytomegalovirus antigens. Around 16 rarely observed V segments, including chromosome 9 orphons, were excluded from the earlier analysis of some 590 of the donors because counts were too low. It was suggested by the authors that the approach could potentially be generalized to other disease states and immunological phenotypes. In both the original and validation cohorts, the classifier was reported to diagnose cytomegalovirus status with high specificity and sensitivity. A further reported finding was that TCR beta sequences accurately predicted the HLA-A and HLA-B alleles for most subjects in the first cohort. In a later analysis, several top co-occurrence clusters were reported to appear linked to parvovirus B19, influenza, CMV and Epstein-Barr virus. According to a later analysis, most CMV-associated TCR beta chains appeared to be HLA-restricted, and the HLA associations seemed to be driven largely by CMV exposure. At a false discovery rate of 0.05, a later analysis linked around 15,000 TCR beta sequences to specific HLA alleles.

Sequences GTSNPN (CDR1) and SVGIG (CDR2) are obtained from the germline V gene (reference sequence). The CDR3 runs 13 amino acids, cysteine and phenylalanine included. Solely the CDR3 DNA is kept, with 39 bases framed from the first base. V was cut back by 2 bases and J by 4 bases, leaving a gap of 9 bases between them. Notes on this clone: Its cognate antigen has yet to be identified. No base quality values were provided; no much bigger clone lies one nucleotide off.

The cohort was made up of roughly 670 healthy bone marrow donors. Cohort members were all nominally healthy when sampled, although unrecorded immune exposures were likely present. The donor tested CMV seronegative and was one of the 352 seronegative cohort members. A peripheral blood sample was provided by each donor, and peripheral blood mononuclear cells were used for TCR beta sequencing. Genomic DNA was extracted from the blood cell samples with the Qiagen DNeasy Blood Extraction Kit. Library generation was performed with the immunoSEQ multiplex PCR assay. The multiplex PCR relied on a mix of 60 forward primers for TCR Vbeta segments and 13 reverse primers for TCR Jbeta segments. A multiplex PCR assay on genomic DNA amplified the CDR3 region of rearranged TCR beta genes. The Illumina HiSeq System was used to sequence the amplified TCR beta libraries as 87-base-pair reads. Per the source publication's procedure: A later analysis tallied some 79 million unique TCR beta chains across the 610 or so repertoires, and around 12 million of those chains were shared by two or more donors. Raw reads were error-corrected and collapsed into unique sequences by a nearest-neighbor algorithm in which closely related sequences were merged to remove PCR and sequencing errors. CDR3 sequences were aligned to IMGT reference sequences to assign V, D and J gene segments. Each retained sequence needed at least a six-nucleotide match to both a V gene segment and a J gene segment. A rearrangement counted as productive if the CDR3 had no stop codons and remained in frame with V and J, and every other rearrangement counted as non-productive. CDR3 was defined according to IMGT convention as the region running from the second conserved V-encoded cysteine to the conserved J-encoded phenylalanine. Sequences without an unambiguous match to a single V gene segment were excluded from the earlier analysis of approximately 560 of the donors. In an earlier analysis of 587 of the donors, V segments were called functional above 56.7% productive rearrangements and were called segregating when the between-donor standard deviation exceeded 5%. A statistical classification framework was built for diagnosing cytomegalovirus status from the catalog of TCR beta chain sequences. In a later analysis, V and J genes were assigned by comparing TCR nucleotide sequences against IMGT/GENE-DB human TR gene sequences. The TCRdist pipeline was used in a later analysis to assign CDR3 sequences and most-parsimonious VDJ recombination scenarios. A later analysis defined each TCR beta chain by its CDR3 amino acid sequence plus V-gene family, and excluded reads lacking a unique V-gene family. A later analysis removed 592 highly shared, low-generation-probability nucleotide sequences to deal with suspected cross-contamination and a sequencing artifact. In a later analysis, a clonal expansion index for each public chain was calculated from normalized within-repertoire ranks of inferred template counts. In a later analysis, generation probabilities were computed using a VDJ recombination model fitted to out-of-frame rearrangements, and the results were checked against IGoR. A later analysis scored TCR-TCR, TCR-HLA and TCR-CMV co-occurrence with hypergeometric tests, applying a repertoire-size bias correction to TCR pairs. False discovery rates were estimated in a later analysis by permuting HLA or CMV assignments 20 times. In a later analysis, co-occurring TCRs were grouped with DBSCAN, and TCRdist sequence similarity was added when clustering was performed within HLA-allele-positive subsets. Repertoires with fewer than 30,000 or more than 120,000 public chains were left out of co-occurrence clustering, as were a few repertoires with anomalous nucleotide sharing. TCRdb stores this immuneACCESS table with in-frame sequences only. Part of the clones is absent; in the studies checked, under half of the shortfall reflects unresolved V genes, and no reason is known for the rest. V, J and clone size are taken as reported in that table, and D and trimming were inferred from the DNA itself. The sample table holds 180,000 or so clones, of which around 76% were seen once. Clones ranked in the top ten supply roughly 1.4% of the sample.

This receptor chain uses TRBV30 and TRBJ1-5; there is no confident call for the D gene. The sequence derives from a man between 40 and 49 years old in good health and CMV-seronegative. Specimen: PBMCs. The CDR3 protein is CAWSSQANQPQHF. The DNA sequence is TGTGCCTGGAGTAGCCAGGCGAATCAGCCCCAGCATTTT. The full variable domain, with segments outside the CDR3 supplied by the reference TRBV30 and TRBJ1-5 proteins, appears as SQTIHQWPATLVQPVGSPLSLECTVEGTSNPNLYWYRQAAGRGLQLLFYSVGIGQISSEVPQNLSASRPQDRQFILSSKKLLLSDSGFYLCAWSSQANQPQHFGDGTRLSIL.